The 10 T cell receptor beta chains presented below share a single source sample, sequenced in a study of blood T cell repertoires in COVID-19. Some clones are missing from TCRdb's copy, which holds only in-frame ones; the method was immunoSEQ multiplex PCR. The sample contains around 200,000 clones, 75% to 90% of which appear only once. What was sequenced was PBMCs or T cells enriched from blood (not recorded which). The receptors originated from a woman in her twenties or thirties who had been exposed to COVID-19.

The chain recombines TRBV5-4 with TRBJ1-6, with TRBD1 identical over 10 bases. This CDR3 is 15 amino acids long. V was clipped by 2 bases and J by 8 bases; unmatched bases: 4. Germline CDR1 SGHNT, CDR2 YYREEE (reference sequence). The CDR3, as DNA: TGTGCCAGCAGCTTTCCTGGGACAGGGGATTCACCCCTCCACTTT. Protein sequence: CASSFPGTGDSPLHF.

This sequence joins TRBV4-2 and TRBJ2-5; D unresolved. The V end lost 0 bases, the J end lost 5 bases, and 10 bases lay between the germline ends. Germline CDR1 is LGHNA and CDR2 is YNFKEQ. This CDR3 has 14 amino acids. The CDR3 DNA reads TGTGCCAGCAGCCAAGATCCGTCACGGGAGACCCAGTACTTC. This translates into CASSQDPSRETQYF.

The genes are TRBV5-1 and TRBJ1-2; no reliable D call. The CDR3 length is 15 residues. Germline CDR1 SGHRS, CDR2 YFSETQ. The V and J ends lost 0 bases and 8 bases respectively, with 17 bases between them. Here the CDR3 reads CASSLEGGPDGGYTF. The CDR3 DNA follows: TGCGCCAGCAGCTTGGAAGGAGGGCCAGACGGGGGCTACACCTTC.

This chain connects TRBV10-2 to TRBJ1-6, with 7 bases that match TRBD1. Germline V gives CDR1 WSHSY, CDR2 SAAADI. This CDR3 is 15 amino acids long. V lost 8 bases and J lost 2; bases outside the gene matches: 6. DNA for the CDR3: TGCGCCAGCGTGCAGGGGGGAACCTATAATTCACCCCTCCACTTT. As protein: CASVQGGTYNSPLHF.

This clone has more than one count but fewer than ten. One junction end disagrees with the germline gene, perhaps due to a read error. The gene calls are TRBV6-5 and TRBJ1-2; 7 bases line up with TRBD1. Germline lookup yields CDR1 MNHEY and CDR2 SVGAGI. The CDR3 consists of 12 residues. This chain's CDR3 is CASSRTGEDRAF. CDR3 in DNA: TGTGCCAGCAGTAGGACAGGCGAAGATCGGGCCTTC.

The chain carries TRBV4-2 and TRBJ2-6; D remains unclear. This CDR3 is built from 19 residues. Trimming cost V 1 base and J 0 bases, with 16 bases left between them. CDR1 is LGHNA and CDR2 is YNFKEQ in the germline V gene. The CDR3 loop is CASSQAPLNQVSGANVLTF. The CDR3 bases are TGTGCCAGCAGCCAAGCCCCCCTAAACCAAGTCTCTGGGGCCAACGTCCTGACTTTC.

This clone was seen more than once but under ten times. This sequence joins TRBV6-5 and TRBJ2-1; 10 bases align to TRBD2. From germline, CDR1 is MNHEY and CDR2 SVGAGI. This CDR3 is built from 15 residues. Trimming took 5 bases from V and 10 from J; bases not matched to a gene: 11. CDR3 bases: TGTGCCAGCAGTATGCTAGCGGGGGTAGCAGGGGAGCAGTTCTTC. It codes for CASSMLAGVAGEQFF.

The genes are TRBV9 and TRBJ2-4, with D perhaps matching TRBD1 (6 bases). Trimming removed 0 bases at V and 8 bases at J, with 18 bases between. Per the germline V gene, CDR1 is SGDLS and CDR2 is YYNGEE. The CDR3 is made up of 16 amino acids. This chain's CDR3 is CASSVGHRPEGDIQYF. The CDR3 nucleotides are TGTGCCAGCAGCGTAGGCCACAGGCCCGAGGGGGACATTCAGTACTTC. Based on the CDR3 plus reference TRBV9 and TRBJ2-4, the full variable domain is DSGVTQTPKHLITATGQRVTLRCSPRSGDLSVYWYQQSLDQGLQFLIQYYNGEERAKGNILERFSAQQFPDLHSELNLSSLELGDSALYFCASSVGHRPEGDIQYFGAGTRLSVL.

As regards this clone: The sample holds other DNA sequences that translate to the same CDR3. The chain is built from TRBV11-3 and TRBJ1-6, with 9 bases lining up with TRBD1. The CDR3 is 15 amino acids. Per the germline V gene, CDR1 is SGHNT and CDR2 is YENEEA. The V gene end was trimmed by 5 bases and the J gene end by 7 bases; junction bases not matched to a gene: 6. The CDR3 bases are TGTGCCAGCAGCCCCCGGGGACAGGGAAATTCACCCCTCCACTTT. Amino acid sequence: CASSPRGQGNSPLHF.

The V call is TRBV19, the J call TRBJ1-1; maybe TRBD1 (5 bases). In germline, CDR1 is LNHDA, CDR2 SQIVND (reference sequence). The CDR3 totals 13 residues. The V end lost 6 bases, the J end lost 0 bases, and 8 bases lay between the germline ends. CDR3 region: CASRRQLNTEAFF. CDR3 nucleotide sequence: TGTGCCAGTAGGAGACAGCTGAACACTGAAGCTTTCTTT.